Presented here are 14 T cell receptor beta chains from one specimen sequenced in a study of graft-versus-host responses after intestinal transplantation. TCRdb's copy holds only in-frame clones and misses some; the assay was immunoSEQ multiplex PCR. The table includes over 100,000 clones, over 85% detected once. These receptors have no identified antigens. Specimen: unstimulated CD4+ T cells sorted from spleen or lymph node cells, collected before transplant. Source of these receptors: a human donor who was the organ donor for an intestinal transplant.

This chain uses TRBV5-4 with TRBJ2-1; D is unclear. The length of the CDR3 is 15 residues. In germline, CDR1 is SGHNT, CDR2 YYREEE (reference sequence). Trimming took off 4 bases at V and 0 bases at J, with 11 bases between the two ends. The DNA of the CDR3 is TGTGCCAGCAGCCGTGACTCCCTCTCCTACAATGAGCAGTTCTTC. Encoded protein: CASSRDSLSYNEQFF.

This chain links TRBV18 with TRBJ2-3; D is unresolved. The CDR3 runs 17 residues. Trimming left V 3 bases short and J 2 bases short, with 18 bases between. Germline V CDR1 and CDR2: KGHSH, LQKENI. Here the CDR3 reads CASSPGIYLSNTDTQYF. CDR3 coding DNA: TGTGCCAGCTCACCGGGGATCTACCTCTCCAACACAGATACGCAGTATTTT.

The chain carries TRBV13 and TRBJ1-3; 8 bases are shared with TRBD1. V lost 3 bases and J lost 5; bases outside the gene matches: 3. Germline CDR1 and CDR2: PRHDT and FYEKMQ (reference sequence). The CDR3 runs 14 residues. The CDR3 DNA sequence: TGTGCCAGCAGCTTTCAGGGGGCGAGAAACACCATATATTTT. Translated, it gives CASSFQGARNTIYF. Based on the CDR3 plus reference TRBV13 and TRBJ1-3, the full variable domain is AAGVIQSPRHLIKEKRETATLKCYPIPRHDTVYWYQQGPGQDPQFLISFYEKMQSDKGSIPDRFSAQQFSDYHSELNMSSLELGDSALYFCASSFQGARNTIYFGEGSWLTVV.

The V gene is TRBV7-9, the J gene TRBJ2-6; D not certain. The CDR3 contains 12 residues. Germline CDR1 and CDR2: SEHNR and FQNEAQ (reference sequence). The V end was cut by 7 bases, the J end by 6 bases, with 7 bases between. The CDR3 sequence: CASTPKANVLTF. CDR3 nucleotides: TGTGCCAGCACCCCAAAGGCCAACGTCCTGACTTTC. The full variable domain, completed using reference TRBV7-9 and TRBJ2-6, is DTGVSQNPRHKITKRGQNVTFRCDPISEHNRLYWYRQTLGQGPEFLTYFQNEAQLEKSRLLSDRFSAERPKGSFSTLEIQRTEQGDSAMYLCASTPKANVLTFGAGSRLTVL.

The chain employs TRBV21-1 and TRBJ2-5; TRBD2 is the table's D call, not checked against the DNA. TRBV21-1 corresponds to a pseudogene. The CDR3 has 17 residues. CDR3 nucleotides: TGTGCCAGCAGCAACGATAGACTAGCGGGGCCTCAAGAGACCCAGTACTTC. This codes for CASSNDRLAGPQETQYF.

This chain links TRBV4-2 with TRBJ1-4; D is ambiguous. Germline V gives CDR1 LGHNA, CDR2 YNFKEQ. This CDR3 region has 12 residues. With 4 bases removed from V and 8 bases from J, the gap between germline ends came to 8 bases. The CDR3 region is CASSLNKEKLFF. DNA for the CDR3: TGTGCCAGCAGCCTCAACAAGGAAAAACTGTTTTTT.

The CDR3 bases are TGTGCCAGCAGTTACGGAGCCCGGGAGACCCAGTACTTC. Amino acid sequence: CASSYGARETQYF. The rearrangement links TRBV6-6 to TRBJ2-5; D is unresolved. Germline V gene lookup returns CDR1 MNHNY and CDR2 SVGAGI (reference sequence). This CDR3 spans 13 amino acids. V was trimmed by 2 bases and J by 5 bases, leaving 9 bases between them.

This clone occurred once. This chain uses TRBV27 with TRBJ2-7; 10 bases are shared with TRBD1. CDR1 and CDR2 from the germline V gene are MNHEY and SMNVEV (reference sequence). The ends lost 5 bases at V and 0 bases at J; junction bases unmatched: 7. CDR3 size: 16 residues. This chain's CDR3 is CASSTRDRGRSYEQYF. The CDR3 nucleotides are TGTGCCAGCAGTACTCGGGACAGGGGACGCTCCTACGAGCAGTACTTC.

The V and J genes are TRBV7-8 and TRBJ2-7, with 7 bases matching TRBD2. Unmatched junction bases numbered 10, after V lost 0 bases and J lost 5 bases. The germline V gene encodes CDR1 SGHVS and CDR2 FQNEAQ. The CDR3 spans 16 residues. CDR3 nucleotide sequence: TGTGCCAGCAGCTTAGCTCGCGGGGGAGAGGCTAACGAGCAGTACTTC. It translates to CASSLARGGEANEQYF.

The CDR3 coding sequence is TGTGCCAGCAGCTTTGCGGGGGGGAACACCGGGGAGCTGTTTTTT. It translates to CASSFAGGNTGELFF. The V and J genes are TRBV11-2 and TRBJ2-2; 8 bases agree with TRBD2. Germline V gene lookup returns CDR1 SGHAT and CDR2 FQNNGV. The CDR3 extends over 15 amino acids. Unmatched junction bases numbered 1, after V lost 3 bases and J lost 1 base.

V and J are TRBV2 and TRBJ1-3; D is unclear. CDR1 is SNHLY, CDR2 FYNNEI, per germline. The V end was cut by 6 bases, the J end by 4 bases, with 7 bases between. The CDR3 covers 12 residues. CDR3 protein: CASRVTGNTIYF. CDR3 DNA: TGTGCCAGCAGGGTGACAGGAAACACCATATATTTT.

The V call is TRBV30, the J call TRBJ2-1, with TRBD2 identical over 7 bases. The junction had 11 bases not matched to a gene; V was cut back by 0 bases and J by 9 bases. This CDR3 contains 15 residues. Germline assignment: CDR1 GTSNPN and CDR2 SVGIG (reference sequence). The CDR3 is CAWSVGASGYGEQFF. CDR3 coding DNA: TGTGCCTGGAGTGTAGGCGCTAGCGGCTATGGTGAGCAGTTCTTC.

The CDR3 nucleotides read TGTGCTAGTGGTTTAAGGGGGGGCACAGATACGCAGTATTTT. It translates to CASGLRGGTDTQYF. The chain employs TRBV12-5 and TRBJ2-3; D is tentatively TRBD1 or TRBD2 (6 bases each). The germline V and J ends were trimmed by 3 bases and 1 base, with 8 bases remaining between them. CDR1 and CDR2 (germline): LGHNT, FRNRAP. The CDR3 contains 14 residues.

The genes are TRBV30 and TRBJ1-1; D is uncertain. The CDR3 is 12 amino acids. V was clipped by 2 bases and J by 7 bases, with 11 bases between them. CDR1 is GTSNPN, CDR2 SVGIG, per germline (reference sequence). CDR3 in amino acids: CAWSIKGFEAFF. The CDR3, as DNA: TGTGCCTGGAGTATCAAGGGCTTTGAAGCTTTCTTT. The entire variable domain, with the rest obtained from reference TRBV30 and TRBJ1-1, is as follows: SQTIHQWPATLVQPVGSPLSLECTVEGTSNPNLYWYRQAAGRGLQLLFYSVGIGQISSEVPQNLSASRPQDRQFILSSKKLLLSDSGFYLCAWSIKGFEAFFGQGTRLTVV.